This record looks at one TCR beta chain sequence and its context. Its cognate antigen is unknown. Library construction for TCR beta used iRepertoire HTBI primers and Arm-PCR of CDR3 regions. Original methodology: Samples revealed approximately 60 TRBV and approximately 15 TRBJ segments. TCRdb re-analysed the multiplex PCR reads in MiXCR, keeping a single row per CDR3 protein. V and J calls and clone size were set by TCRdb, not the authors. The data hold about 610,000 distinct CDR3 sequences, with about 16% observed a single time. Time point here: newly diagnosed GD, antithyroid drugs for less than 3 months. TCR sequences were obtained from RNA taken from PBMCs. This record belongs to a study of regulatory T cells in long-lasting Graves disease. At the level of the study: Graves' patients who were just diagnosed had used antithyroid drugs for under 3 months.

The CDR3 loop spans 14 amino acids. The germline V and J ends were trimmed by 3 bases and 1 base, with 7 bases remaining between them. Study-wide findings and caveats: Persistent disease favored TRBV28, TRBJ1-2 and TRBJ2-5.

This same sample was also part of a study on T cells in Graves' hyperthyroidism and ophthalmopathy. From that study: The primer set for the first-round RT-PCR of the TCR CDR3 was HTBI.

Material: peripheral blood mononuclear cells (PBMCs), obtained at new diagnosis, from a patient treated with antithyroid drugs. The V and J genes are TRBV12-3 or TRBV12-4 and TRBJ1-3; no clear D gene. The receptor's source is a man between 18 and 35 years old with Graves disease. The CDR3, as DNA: TGTGCCAGCAGTTTCCCGGTGTCTGGAAACACCATATATTTT. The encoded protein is CASSFPVSGNTIYF.